Shown below are 16 T cell receptor beta chains from a single sample sequenced in a study of neurological immune-mediated disorders. TCRdb itself ran the 5' RACE reads through MiXCR, one entry per CDR3 protein. The sample records 25,000 to 30,000 distinct CDR3 sequences, approximately 15% being singletons. Described time point: technical triplicate 3. The material sequenced was CD4+ T cells from blood. These receptors were collected from a female donor with HTLV-1-associated myelopathy (HAM/TSP).

In this sample, this clonotype turned up many times. The chain has TRBV20-1 and TRBJ1-2; D possibly corresponds to TRBD1 (5 bases). Germline-derived CDR1 and CDR2 are DFQATT and SNEGSKA (reference sequence). The ends were cut back, 3 bases at V and 4 bases at J, with 18 bases in the middle. The CDR3 contains 15 residues. Here the CDR3 reads CSASYRDSRGYGYTF. As DNA, the CDR3 is TGCAGTGCTAGTTACCGGGACTCGCGGGGCTATGGCTACACCTTC.

By share, this clonotype ranks as medium-sized (0.01 to 0.1%). The rearrangement joins TRBV9 to TRBJ1-6, with 7 bases fitting TRBD1. The CDR3 loop spans 14 amino acids. V gave up 4 bases and J gave up 9 bases; unmatched junction bases: 7. Germline values: CDR1 SGDLS, CDR2 YYNGEE. The CDR3 loop is CASSKGQVTSPLHF. The CDR3 DNA reads as TGTGCCAGCAGCAAAGGACAGGTTACTTCACCCCTCCACTTT.

This clonotype was seen repeatedly, ten times or more. V gene TRBV27 combines with J gene TRBJ2-7, with TRBD2 matching 9 bases. J was trimmed by 3 bases and V by 5 bases; bases with no gene match: 8. The CDR3 loop spans 15 amino acids. CDR1 is MNHEY and CDR2 is SMNVEV in the germline V gene (reference sequence). The CDR3 here is CASSQSERGVYEQYF. The CDR3 nucleotides are TGTGCCAGCAGTCAAAGCGAGCGGGGGGTCTACGAGCAGTACTTC.

This clonotype was seen many times. This chain joins TRBV6-5 and TRBJ2-5, with 8 bases matching TRBD2. Looked up from germline, CDR1 is MNHEY and CDR2 is SVGAGI. J was trimmed by 7 bases and V by 8 bases; bases with no gene match: 9. This CDR3 comprises 13 residues. CDR3 amino acids: CASEPGGSPTQYF. In nucleotides, the CDR3 is TGTGCCAGCGAGCCGGGAGGGAGTCCGACCCAGTACTTC.

This clonotype was detected many times. The rearrangement uses TRBV20-1 and TRBJ2-3; TRBD1 might be the D (6 bases). Germline values: CDR1 DFQATT, CDR2 SNEGSKA (reference sequence). Trimming shortened V by 0 bases and J by 4 bases, and 14 bases separated the two germline ends. The CDR3 spans 15 residues. CDR3 in DNA: TGCAGTGCTAGAGATAGAACAGGGCAGCCAGATACGCAGTATTTT. It translates to CSARDRTGQPDTQYF.

There are many counts of this clonotype. This rearrangement joins TRBV20-1 to TRBJ1-1; D unclear. CDR1 and CDR2 from the germline V gene are DFQATT and SNEGSKA (reference sequence). The CDR3 sequence is 13 residues long. V lost 3 bases to trimming and J lost 1 base, with 9 bases between them. This CDR3 is CSASRTANTEAFF. CDR3 coding DNA: TGCAGTGCTAGCCGGACGGCGAACACTGAAGCTTTCTTT.

The rearrangement links TRBV3-1 to TRBJ2-5, with D possibly being TRBD1 or TRBD2 (5 bases each). The CDR3 sequence is 14 residues long. Trimming removed 7 bases at V and 5 bases at J, with 17 bases between. Germline values: CDR1 LGHDT, CDR2 YNNKEL (reference sequence). The CDR3 region has the DNA TGTGCCAGCATCCCCACTGTGTGGGGGGAGACCCAGTACTTC. Amino acids: CASIPTVWGETQYF.

This clonotype was detected many times. This chain links TRBV20-1 with TRBJ1-6, with D tentatively TRBD1 (6 bases). Between the trimmed V and J ends, which lost 6 bases and 1 base, there was a span of 13 bases. The CDR3 sequence is 15 residues long. From germline, CDR1 is DFQATT and CDR2 SNEGSKA (reference sequence). The CDR3: CSAERGGSYNSPLHF. CDR3 DNA sequence: TGCAGTGCGGAAAGGGGGGGGTCCTATAATTCACCCCTCCACTTT.

This clonotype appeared many times. The J gene is TRBJ2-2, the V gene TRBV28; D unresolved. The CDR3 contains 15 residues. Trimming took off 4 bases at V and 0 bases at J, with 9 bases between the two ends. CDR1 MDHEN and CDR2 SYDVKM come from the germline V gene. CDR3 amino acids: CASSSTDANTGELFF. CDR3 DNA: TGTGCCAGCAGTTCAACAGATGCGAACACCGGGGAGCTGTTTTTT.

This clonotype was counted at least ten times. The chain employs TRBV7-8 and TRBJ1-6, with TRBD1 matching 7 bases. The CDR3 spans 13 residues. Germline V CDR1 and CDR2: SGHVS, FQNEAQ. V trimming: 2 bases; J trimming: 9 bases; junction bases outside the gene matches: 1. The CDR3, as DNA: TGTGCCAGCAGCTTACAGGGGGGTTCACCCCTCCACTTT. It codes for CASSLQGGSPLHF.

This clonotype was observed at least ten times. This chain uses TRBV2 with TRBJ1-4; 8 nucleotides agree with TRBD1. The CDR3 is 14 residues long. From germline, CDR1 is SNHLY and CDR2 FYNNEI. V was clipped by 8 bases and J by 2 bases; unmatched bases: 4. This CDR3 reads CASETGVTNEKLFF. For the CDR3, the DNA is TGTGCCAGCGAGACAGGGGTCACTAATGAAAAACTGTTTTTT.

This clonotype appeared many times. The chain combines TRBV5-1 with TRBJ1-2; 8 bases are a match to TRBD1. After removal of 1 base from V and 8 bases from J, the junction contained 7 bases not matched to a gene. The CDR3 runs 14 residues. CDR1 and CDR2 (germline): SGHRS, YFSETQ. The CDR3 sequence is CASSLFGQGGGYTF. The CDR3 DNA reads TGCGCCAGCAGCTTGTTTGGACAGGGAGGCGGCTACACCTTC.

This clonotype was seen repeatedly, ten times or more. V usage is TRBV24-1 and J usage is TRBJ1-4, with D tentatively TRBD1 (5 bases). Germline assignment: CDR1 KGHDR and CDR2 SFDVKD. V was shortened by 3 bases and J by 8 bases, with 9 bases between the two germline ends. There are 13 residues in the CDR3. The CDR3 nucleotides read TGTGCCACCAGTGATGGTGGGGACGAAAAACTGTTTTTT. Amino acid sequence: CATSDGGDEKLFF.

This clonotype was seen at least ten times. CDR3 amino acids: CSVVAERGYTF. The DNA of the CDR3 is TGCAGCGTTGTGGCAGAGAGGGGCTACACCTTC. This sequence joins TRBV29-1 and TRBJ1-2; D remains ambiguous. The CDR3 loop spans 11 amino acids. Trimming took 4 bases from V and 8 from J, leaving 11 bases between them. Germline CDR1 reads SQVTM; CDR2 reads ANQGSEA.

This clonotype was counted many times. The chain uses TRBV5-1 and TRBJ2-2; the match to TRBD1 covers 7 bases. The CDR3 has 16 amino acids. The germline gives CDR1 SGHRS, CDR2 YFSETQ. Trimming at V came to 0 bases and at J to 4 bases, leaving 6 bases not matched to a gene. CDR3 region: CASSLAWGQSTGELFF. CDR3 bases: TGCGCCAGCAGCTTGGCCTGGGGACAGTCCACCGGGGAGCTGTTTTTT.

This clonotype has a count of ten or more. This chain joins TRBV20-1 and TRBJ2-5; D not resolved. Germline CDR1 DFQATT, CDR2 SNEGSKA (reference sequence). Deletions cut 4 bases from V and 4 bases from J, with 7 bases between. This CDR3 is built from 11 residues. Written as DNA, the CDR3 is TGCAGTGCTACAGTTGGAGAGACCCAGTACTTC. Its translation: CSATVGETQYF.